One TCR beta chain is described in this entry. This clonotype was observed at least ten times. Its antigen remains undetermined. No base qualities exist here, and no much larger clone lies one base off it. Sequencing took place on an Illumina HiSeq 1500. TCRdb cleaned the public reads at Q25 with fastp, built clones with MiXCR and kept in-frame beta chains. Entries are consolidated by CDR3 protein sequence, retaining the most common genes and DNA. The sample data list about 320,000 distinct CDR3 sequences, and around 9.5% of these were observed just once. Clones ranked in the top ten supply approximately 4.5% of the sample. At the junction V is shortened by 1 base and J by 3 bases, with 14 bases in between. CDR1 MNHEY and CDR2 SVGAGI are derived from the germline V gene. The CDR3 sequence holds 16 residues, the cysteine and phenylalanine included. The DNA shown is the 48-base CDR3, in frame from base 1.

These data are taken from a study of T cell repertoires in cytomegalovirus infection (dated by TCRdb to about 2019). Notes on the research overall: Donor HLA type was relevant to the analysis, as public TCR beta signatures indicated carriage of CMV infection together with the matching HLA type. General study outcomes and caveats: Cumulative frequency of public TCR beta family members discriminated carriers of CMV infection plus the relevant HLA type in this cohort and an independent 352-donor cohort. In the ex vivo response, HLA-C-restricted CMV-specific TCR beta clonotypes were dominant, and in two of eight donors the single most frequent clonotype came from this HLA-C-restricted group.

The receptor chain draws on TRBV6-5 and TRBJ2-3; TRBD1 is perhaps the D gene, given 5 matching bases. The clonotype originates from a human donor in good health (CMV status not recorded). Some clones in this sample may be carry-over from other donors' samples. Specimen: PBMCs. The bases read TGTGCCAGCAGTTACTACAGCGCAGGGCTAACAGATACGCAGTATTTT. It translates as CASSYYSAGLTDTQYF.